This TCR beta chain is from a study of CD8+ T cells in alopecia areata. Treatment in this sample: oral pan-JAK inhibitor, 5-10 mg twice daily. cDNA serving as the sequencing template came from extracted, reverse transcribed RNA. Profiling relied on immunoSEQ multiplex PCR, and the TCRdb table lists in-frame clones only, not all of them. Of about 200,000 clones in the sample, approximately 60% were seen once. This clone was counted once. Its antigen is unidentified. General study findings and limits: In scalp and blood, many expanded lesional clones persisted during tofacitinib.

The sequencing here drew on CD4+ T cells sorted from blood, taken at week 4, from a patient treated with tofacitinib. The clonotype was recovered from a human donor with alopecia areata.

CDR3 in amino acids: CASSYQTGRNTGELFF. The CDR3 nucleotides read TGTGCCAGCAGTTACCAGACAGGGAGAAACACCGGGGAGCTGTTTTTT. The V call is TRBV6-5, the J call TRBJ2-2, with TRBD1 identical over 7 bases. The trim removed 2 bases at V and 2 bases at J, leaving 5 bases unmatched. This CDR3 has 16 amino acids. Germline CDR1 is MNHEY and CDR2 is SVGAGI.